Reported below is one T cell receptor beta chain. Its antigen remains unknown. The record originates from a study of glioma-infiltrating T cells. The study's findings and limits: Tissue and blood shared very few CDR3 sequences.

Using RNA template, CDR3s of TCR alpha and beta were amplified with iRepertoire arm-PCR. One-step reverse transcription and amplification started from approximately 100-400 ng of tissue mRNA or PBMC total RNA. From the multiplex PCR reads, TCRdb called clonotypes with MiXCR, one entry per CDR3 protein. The data contain fewer than 500,000 distinct CDR3 sequences, roughly two fifths of them singletons. The CDR3 consists of 16 residues. The ends were cut back, 2 bases at V and 6 bases at J, with 17 bases in the middle. The germline V gene encodes CDR1 MNHNS and CDR2 SASEGT. The source of this sequence is a human donor with low-grade glioma or glioblastoma, undergoing nonglioma brain surgery, or in good health (not recorded which). Material for sequencing was glioma tissue, nonneoplastic brain tissue, or PBMCs (not recorded which). The chain couples TRBV6-1 to TRBJ1-5, with D perhaps matching TRBD1 (6 bases). The CDR3 DNA sequence: TGTGCCAGCAGTGAACAGCACAGGGTAACGGGTCAGCCCCAGCATTTT. Translated: CASSEQHRVTGQPQHF.